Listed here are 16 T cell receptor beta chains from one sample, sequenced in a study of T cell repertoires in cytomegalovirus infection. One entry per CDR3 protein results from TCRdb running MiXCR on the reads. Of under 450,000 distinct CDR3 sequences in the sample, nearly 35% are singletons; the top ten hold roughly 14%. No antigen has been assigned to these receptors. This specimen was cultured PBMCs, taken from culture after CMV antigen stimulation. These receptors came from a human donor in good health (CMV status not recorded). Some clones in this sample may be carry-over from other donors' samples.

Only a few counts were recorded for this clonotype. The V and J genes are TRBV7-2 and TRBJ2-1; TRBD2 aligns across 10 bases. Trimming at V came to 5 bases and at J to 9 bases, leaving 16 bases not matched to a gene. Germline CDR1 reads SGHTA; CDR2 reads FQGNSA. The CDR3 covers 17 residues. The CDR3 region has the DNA TGTGCCAGCAGCCCCCCTGGTGGTAGCGGGAGGCGGGGTGAGCAGTTCTTC. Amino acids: CASSPPGGSGRRGEQFF.

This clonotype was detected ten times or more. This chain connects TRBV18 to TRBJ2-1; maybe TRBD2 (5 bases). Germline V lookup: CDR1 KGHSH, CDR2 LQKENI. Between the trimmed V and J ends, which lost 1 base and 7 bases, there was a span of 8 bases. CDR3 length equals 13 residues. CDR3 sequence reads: CASSPRTENEQFF. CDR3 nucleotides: TGTGCCAGCTCACCACGGACTGAGAATGAGCAGTTCTTC.

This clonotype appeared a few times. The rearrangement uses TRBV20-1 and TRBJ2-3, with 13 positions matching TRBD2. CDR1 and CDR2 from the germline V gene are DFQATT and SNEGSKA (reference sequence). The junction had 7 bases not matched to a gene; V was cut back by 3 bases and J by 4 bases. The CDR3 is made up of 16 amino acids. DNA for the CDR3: TGCAGTGCTAGCCTCGGGACTAGCGGGATGGCAGATACGCAGTATTTT. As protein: CSASLGTSGMADTQYF.

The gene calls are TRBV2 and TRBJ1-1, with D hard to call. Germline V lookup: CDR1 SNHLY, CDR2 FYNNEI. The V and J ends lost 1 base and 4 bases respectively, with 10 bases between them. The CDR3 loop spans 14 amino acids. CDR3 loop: CASSEVLLFTEAFF. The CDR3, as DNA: TGTGCCAGCAGTGAAGTTCTGTTGTTCACTGAAGCTTTCTTT.

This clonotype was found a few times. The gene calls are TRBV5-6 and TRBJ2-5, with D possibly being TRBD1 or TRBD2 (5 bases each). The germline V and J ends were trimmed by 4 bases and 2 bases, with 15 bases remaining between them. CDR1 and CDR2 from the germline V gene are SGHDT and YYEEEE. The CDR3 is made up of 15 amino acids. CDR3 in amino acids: CASSTRDAKQETQYF. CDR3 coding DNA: TGTGCCAGCAGCACAAGGGACGCCAAACAAGAGACCCAGTACTTC. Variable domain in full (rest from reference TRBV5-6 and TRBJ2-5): DAGVTQSPTHLIKTRGQQVTLRCSPKSGHDTVSWYQQALGQGPQFIFQYYEEEERQRGNFPDRFSGHQFPNYSSELNVNALLLGDSALYLCASSTRDAKQETQYFGPGTRLLVL.

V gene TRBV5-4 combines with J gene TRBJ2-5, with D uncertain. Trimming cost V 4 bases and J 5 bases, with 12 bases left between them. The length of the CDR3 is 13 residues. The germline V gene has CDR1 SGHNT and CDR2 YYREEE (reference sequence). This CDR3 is CASSRTVEETQYF. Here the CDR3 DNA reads TGTGCCAGCAGCCGGACCGTTGAGGAGACCCAGTACTTC.

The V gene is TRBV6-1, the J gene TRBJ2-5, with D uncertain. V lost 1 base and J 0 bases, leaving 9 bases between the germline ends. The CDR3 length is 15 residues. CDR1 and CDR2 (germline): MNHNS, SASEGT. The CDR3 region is CASSEEHRYQETQYF. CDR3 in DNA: TGTGCCAGCAGTGAAGAGCACCGATACCAAGAGACCCAGTACTTC.

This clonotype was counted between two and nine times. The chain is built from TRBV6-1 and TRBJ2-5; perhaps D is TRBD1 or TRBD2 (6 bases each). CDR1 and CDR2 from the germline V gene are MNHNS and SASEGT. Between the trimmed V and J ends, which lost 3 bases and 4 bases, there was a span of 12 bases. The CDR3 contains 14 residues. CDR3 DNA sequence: TGTGCCAGCAGTGAGCATGGGGGGCCAGAGACCCAGTACTTC. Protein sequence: CASSEHGGPETQYF.

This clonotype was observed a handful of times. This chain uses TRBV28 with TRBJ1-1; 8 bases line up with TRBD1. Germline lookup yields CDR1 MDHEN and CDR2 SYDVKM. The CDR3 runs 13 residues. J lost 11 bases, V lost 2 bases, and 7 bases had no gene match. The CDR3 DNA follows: TGTGCCAGCAGTTTACAAGAGACAGGGGAGGCTTTCTTT. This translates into CASSLQETGEAFF.

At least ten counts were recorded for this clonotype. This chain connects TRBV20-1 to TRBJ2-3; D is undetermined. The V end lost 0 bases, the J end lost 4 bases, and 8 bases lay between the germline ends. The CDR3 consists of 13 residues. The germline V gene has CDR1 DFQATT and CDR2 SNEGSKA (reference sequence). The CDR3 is CSARDPGADTQYF. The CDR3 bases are TGCAGTGCTAGAGATCCGGGTGCAGATACGCAGTATTTT.

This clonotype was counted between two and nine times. The CDR3 nucleotides are TGTGCCAGCAGCTTAGCGATTACCCATGGCTACACCTTC. Translated: CASSLAITHGYTF. V is TRBV7-2 and J is TRBJ1-2; no reliable D call. Germline-derived CDR1 and CDR2 are SGHTA and FQGNSA. V gave up 0 bases and J gave up 6 bases, with 8 bases separating them. The CDR3 is made up of 13 amino acids.

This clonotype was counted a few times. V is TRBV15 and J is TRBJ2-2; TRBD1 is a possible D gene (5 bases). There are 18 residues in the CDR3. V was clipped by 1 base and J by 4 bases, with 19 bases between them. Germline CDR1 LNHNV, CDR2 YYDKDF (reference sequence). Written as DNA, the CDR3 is TGTGCCACCAGCAGAGGGGGCATGGGGCAATGGGTCACCGGGGAGCTGTTTTTT. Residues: CATSRGGMGQWVTGELFF.

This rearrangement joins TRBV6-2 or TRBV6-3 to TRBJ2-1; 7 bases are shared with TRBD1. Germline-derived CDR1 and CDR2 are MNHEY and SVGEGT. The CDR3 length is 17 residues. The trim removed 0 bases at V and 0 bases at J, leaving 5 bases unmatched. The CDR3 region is CASSYSPGQTSYNEQFF. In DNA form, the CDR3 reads TGTGCCAGCAGTTACTCCCCGGGACAGACCTCCTACAATGAGCAGTTCTTC.

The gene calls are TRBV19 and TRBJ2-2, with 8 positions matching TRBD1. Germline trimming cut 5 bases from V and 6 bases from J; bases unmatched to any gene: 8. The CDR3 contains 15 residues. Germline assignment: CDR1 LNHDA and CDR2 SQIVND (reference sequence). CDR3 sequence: CASSWGDRGAGELFF. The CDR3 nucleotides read TGTGCCAGTAGTTGGGGCGACAGGGGAGCCGGGGAGCTGTTTTTT.

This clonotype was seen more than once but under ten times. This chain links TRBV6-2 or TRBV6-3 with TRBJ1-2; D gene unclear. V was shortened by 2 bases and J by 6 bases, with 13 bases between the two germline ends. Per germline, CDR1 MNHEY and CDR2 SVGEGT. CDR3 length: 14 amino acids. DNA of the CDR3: TGTGCCAGCAGTTACGAGTCAGCCGAAAATGGCTACACCTTC. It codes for CASSYESAENGYTF.

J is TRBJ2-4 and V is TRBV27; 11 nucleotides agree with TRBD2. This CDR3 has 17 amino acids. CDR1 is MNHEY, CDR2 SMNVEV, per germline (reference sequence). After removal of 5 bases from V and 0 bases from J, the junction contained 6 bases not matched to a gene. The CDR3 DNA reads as TGTGCCAGCAGTCACCGGACTAGCGGGCTAGCCAAAAACATTCAGTACTTC. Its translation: CASSHRTSGLAKNIQYF.